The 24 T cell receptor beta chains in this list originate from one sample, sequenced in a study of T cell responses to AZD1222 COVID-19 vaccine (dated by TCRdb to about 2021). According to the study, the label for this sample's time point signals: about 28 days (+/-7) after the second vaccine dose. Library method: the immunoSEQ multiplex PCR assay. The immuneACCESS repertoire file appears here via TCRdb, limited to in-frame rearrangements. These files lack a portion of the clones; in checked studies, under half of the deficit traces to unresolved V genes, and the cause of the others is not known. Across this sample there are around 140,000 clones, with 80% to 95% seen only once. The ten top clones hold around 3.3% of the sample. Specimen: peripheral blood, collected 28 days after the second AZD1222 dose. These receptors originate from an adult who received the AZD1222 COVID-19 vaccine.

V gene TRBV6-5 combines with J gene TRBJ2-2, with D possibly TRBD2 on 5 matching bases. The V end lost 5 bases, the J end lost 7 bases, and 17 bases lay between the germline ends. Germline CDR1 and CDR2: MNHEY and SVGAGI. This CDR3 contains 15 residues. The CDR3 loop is CASSPLREGGGELFF. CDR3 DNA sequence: TGTGCCAGCAGTCCCCTCAGAGAGGGCGGCGGGGAGCTGTTTTTT.

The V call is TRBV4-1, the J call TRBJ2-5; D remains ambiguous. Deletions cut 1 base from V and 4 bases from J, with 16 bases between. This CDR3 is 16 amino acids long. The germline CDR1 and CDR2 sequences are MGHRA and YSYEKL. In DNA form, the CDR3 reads TGCGCCAGCAGCCAAGTTCCTGCGTCCTACCGAGAGACCCAGTACTTC. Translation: CASSQVPASYRETQYF.

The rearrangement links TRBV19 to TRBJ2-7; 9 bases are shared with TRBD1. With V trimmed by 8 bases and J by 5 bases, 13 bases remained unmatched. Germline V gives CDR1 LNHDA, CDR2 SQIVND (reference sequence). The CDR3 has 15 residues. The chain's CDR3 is CASRNTGTGYHEQYF. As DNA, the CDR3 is TGTGCCAGTCGAAACACCGGGACAGGGTATCACGAGCAGTACTTC.

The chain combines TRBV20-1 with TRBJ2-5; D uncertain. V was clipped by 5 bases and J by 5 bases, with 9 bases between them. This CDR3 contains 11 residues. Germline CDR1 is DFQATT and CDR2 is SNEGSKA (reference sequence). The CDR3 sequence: CSAPELETQYF. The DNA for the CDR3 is TGCAGTGCTCCGGAGCTGGAGACCCAGTACTTC.

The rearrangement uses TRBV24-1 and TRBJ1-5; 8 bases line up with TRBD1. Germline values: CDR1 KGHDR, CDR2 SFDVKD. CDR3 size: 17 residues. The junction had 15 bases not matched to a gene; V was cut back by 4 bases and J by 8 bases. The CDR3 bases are TGTGCCACCAGTGACCGTGGGACAGGAGTTTTCAGCGAGCCCCAGCATTTT. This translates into CATSDRGTGVFSEPQHF.

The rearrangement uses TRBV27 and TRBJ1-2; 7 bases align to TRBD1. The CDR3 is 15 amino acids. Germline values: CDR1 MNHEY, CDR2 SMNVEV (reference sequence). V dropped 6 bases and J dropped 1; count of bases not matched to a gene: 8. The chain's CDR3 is CASRATGAFNYGYTF. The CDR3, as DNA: TGTGCCAGCAGAGCTACAGGGGCTTTTAACTATGGCTACACCTTC.

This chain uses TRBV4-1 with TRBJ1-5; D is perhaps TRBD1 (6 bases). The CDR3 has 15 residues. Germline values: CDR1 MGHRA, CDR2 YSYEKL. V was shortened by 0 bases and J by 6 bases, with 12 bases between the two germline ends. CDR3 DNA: TGCGCCAGCAGCCAAGATTGGGCAGGGGCTCAGCCCCAGCATTTT. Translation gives CASSQDWAGAQPQHF.

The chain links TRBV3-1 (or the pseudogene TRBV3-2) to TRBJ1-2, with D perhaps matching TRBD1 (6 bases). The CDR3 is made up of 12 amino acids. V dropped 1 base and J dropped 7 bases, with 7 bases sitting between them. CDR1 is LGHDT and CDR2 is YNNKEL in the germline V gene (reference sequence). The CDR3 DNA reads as TGTGCCAGCAGCCAAGTAGGGGGTGGCTACACCTTC. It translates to CASSQVGGGYTF.

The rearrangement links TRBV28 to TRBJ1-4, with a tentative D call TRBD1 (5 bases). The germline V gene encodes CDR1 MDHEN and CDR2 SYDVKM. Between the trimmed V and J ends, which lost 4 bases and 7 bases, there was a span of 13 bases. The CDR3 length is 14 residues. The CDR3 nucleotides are TGTGCCAGCAGTTCAGACAGTGGCGGTGAAAAACTGTTTTTT. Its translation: CASSSDSGGEKLFF.

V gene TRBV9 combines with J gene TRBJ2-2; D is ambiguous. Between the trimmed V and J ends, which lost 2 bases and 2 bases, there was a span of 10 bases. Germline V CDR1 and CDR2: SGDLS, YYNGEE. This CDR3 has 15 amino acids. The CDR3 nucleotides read TGTGCCAGCAGCGTTTCGTCCAGAAACACCGGGGAGCTGTTTTTT. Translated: CASSVSSRNTGELFF.

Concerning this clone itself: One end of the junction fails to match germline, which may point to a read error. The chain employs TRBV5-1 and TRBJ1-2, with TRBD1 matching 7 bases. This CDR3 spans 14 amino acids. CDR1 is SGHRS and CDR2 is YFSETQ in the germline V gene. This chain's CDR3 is CASSLRDRDYGYTF. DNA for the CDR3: TGCGCCAGCAGCTTACGAGACAGGGACTACGGCTACACCTTC.

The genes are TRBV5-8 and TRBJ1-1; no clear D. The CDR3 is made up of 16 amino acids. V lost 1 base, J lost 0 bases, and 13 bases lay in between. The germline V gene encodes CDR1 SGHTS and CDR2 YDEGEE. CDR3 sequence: CASSLLPEDLNTEAFF. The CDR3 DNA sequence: TGTGCCAGCAGCTTGCTCCCCGAGGACCTGAACACTGAAGCTTTCTTT.

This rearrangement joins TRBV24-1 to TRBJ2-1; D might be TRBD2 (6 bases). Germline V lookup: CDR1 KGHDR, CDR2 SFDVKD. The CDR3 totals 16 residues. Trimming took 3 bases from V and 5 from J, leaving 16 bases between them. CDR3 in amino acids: CATSDRDSLQDNEQFF. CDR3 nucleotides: TGTGCCACCAGTGATCGGGACTCCCTTCAGGACAATGAGCAGTTCTTC.

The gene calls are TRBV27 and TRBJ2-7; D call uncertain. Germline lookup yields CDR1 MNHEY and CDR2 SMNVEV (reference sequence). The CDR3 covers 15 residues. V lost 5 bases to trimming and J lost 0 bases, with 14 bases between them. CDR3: CASSGRTAGSYEQYF. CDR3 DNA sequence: TGTGCCAGCAGTGGTCGGACGGCCGGCTCCTACGAGCAGTACTTC.

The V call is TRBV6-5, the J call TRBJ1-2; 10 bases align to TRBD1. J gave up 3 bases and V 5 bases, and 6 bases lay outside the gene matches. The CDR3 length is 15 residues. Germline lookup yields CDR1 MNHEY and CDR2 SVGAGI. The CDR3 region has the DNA TGTGCCAGCAGTACACAAGGGACAGGGGACTATGGCTACACCTTC. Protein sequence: CASSTQGTGDYGYTF.

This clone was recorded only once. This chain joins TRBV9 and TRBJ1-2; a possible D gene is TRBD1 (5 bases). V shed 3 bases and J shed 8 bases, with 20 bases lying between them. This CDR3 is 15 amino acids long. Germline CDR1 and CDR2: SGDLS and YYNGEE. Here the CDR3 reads CASSARPKGAGGYTF. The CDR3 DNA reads TGTGCCAGCAGCGCCCGACCGAAAGGGGCTGGGGGCTACACCTTC. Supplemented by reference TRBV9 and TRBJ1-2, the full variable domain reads DSGVTQTPKHLITATGQRVTLRCSPRSGDLSVYWYQQSLDQGLQFLIQYYNGEERAKGNILERFSAQQFPDLHSELNLSSLELGDSALYFCASSARPKGAGGYTFGSGTRLTVV.

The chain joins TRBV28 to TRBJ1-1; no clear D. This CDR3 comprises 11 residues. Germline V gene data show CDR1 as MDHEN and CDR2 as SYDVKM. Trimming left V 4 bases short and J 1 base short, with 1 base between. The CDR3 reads CASSSNTEAFF. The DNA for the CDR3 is TGTGCCAGCAGTTCGAACACTGAAGCTTTCTTT.

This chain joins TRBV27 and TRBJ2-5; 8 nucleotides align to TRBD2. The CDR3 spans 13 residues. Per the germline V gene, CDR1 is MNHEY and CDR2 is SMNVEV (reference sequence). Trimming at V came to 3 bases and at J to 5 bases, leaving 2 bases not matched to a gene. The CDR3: CASSFREGETQYF. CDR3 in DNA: TGTGCCAGCAGTTTTCGGGAGGGCGAGACCCAGTACTTC.

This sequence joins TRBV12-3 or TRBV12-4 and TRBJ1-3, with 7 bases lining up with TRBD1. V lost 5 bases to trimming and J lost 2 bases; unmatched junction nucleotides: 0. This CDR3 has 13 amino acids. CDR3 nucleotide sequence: TGTGCCAGCAGTACAGGGGCTGGAAACACCATATATTTT. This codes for CASSTGAGNTIYF.

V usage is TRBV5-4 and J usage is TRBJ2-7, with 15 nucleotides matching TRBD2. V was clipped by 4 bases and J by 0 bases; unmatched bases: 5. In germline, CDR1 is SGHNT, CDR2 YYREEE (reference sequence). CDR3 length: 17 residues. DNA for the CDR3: TGTGCCAGCAGCCAGGGACTAGCGGGAGGATACTCCTACGAGCAGTACTTC. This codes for CASSQGLAGGYSYEQYF.

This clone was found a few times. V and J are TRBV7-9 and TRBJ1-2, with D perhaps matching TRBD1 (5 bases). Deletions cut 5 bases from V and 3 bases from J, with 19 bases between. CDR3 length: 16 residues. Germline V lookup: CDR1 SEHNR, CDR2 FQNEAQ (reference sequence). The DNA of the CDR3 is TGTGCCAGCAGCCCATCGGGGGGGATACAGTACTATGGCTACACCTTC. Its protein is CASSPSGGIQYYGYTF.

DNA of the CDR3: TGCGCCAGCAGCTCGGGACAGGGGGCCTCAGAGAAGACCCAGTACTTC. This encodes CASSSGQGASEKTQYF. This chain connects TRBV5-1 to TRBJ2-5; 12 bases agree with TRBD1. CDR3 length equals 16 residues. V dropped 3 bases and J dropped 6; count of bases not matched to a gene: 9. Per the germline V gene, CDR1 is SGHRS and CDR2 is YFSETQ.

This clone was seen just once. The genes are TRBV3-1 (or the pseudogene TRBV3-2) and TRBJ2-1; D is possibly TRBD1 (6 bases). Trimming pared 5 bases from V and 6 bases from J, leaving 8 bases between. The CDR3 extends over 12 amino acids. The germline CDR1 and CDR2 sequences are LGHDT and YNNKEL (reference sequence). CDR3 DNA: TGTGCCAGCAGCAGGGGGTTCAATGAGCAGTTCTTC. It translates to CASSRGFNEQFF.

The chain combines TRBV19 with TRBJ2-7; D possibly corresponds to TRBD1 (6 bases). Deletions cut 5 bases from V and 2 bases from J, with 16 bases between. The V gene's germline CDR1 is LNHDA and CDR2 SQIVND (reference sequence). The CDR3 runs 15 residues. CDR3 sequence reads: CASSPLRQDTYEQYF. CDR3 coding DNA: TGTGCCAGTAGTCCCCTGCGACAGGATACCTACGAGCAGTACTTC.